What follows are 5 T cell receptor beta chains derived from one specimen sequenced in a study of blood T cell repertoires in COVID-19. Generated by immunoSEQ multiplex PCR, the TCRdb table keeps only in-frame clones and is missing some. The sample yields about 270,000 clones, around 90% seen once. Specimen: PBMCs or T cells enriched from blood (not recorded which). The source of these receptors is a woman aged 25-40 years with acute COVID-19.

This sequence joins TRBV3-1 (or the pseudogene TRBV3-2) and TRBJ2-3; maybe TRBD1 (6 bases). Trimming left V 8 bases short and J 1 base short, with 13 bases between. CDR1 and CDR2 (germline): LGHDT, YNNKEL (reference sequence). CDR3 length equals 14 residues. In nucleotides, the CDR3 is TGTGCCAGCGAAGAGGCAGGGGGCACAGATACGCAGTATTTT. Encoded protein: CASEEAGGTDTQYF.

The V call is TRBV15, the J call TRBJ1-3; D uncertain. Deletions cut 0 bases from V and 3 bases from J, with 9 bases between. CDR1 and CDR2 (germline): LNHNV, YYDKDF (reference sequence). This CDR3 contains 15 residues. The DNA for the CDR3 is TGTGCCACCAGCAGAGATGCCTCTATTGGAAACACCATATATTTT. This codes for CATSRDASIGNTIYF.

The chain combines TRBV19 with TRBJ2-3, with 10 bases that match TRBD2. CDR3 size: 16 residues. V trimming: 4 bases; J trimming: 1 base; junction bases outside the gene matches: 5. Germline values: CDR1 LNHDA, CDR2 SQIVND (reference sequence). The CDR3 DNA reads TGTGCCAGTAGTACCACCGGGACTAGCGGCACAGATACGCAGTATTTT. Translation gives CASSTTGTSGTDTQYF. Combining the CDR3 with reference TRBV19 and TRBJ2-3 gives the whole variable domain DGGITQSPKYLFRKEGQNVTLSCEQNLNHDAMYWYRQDPGQGLRLIYYSQIVNDFQKGDIAEGYSVSREKKESFPLTVTSAQKNPTAFYLCASSTTGTSGTDTQYFGPGTRLTVL.

The V gene is TRBV3-1 (or the pseudogene TRBV3-2), the J gene TRBJ1-2, with 7 bases lining up with TRBD1. V was pared by 1 base and J by 4 bases, with 12 bases of the junction left unmatched. The CDR3 has 17 residues. Germline CDR1 is LGHDT and CDR2 is YNNKEL (reference sequence). CDR3 DNA: TGTGCCAGCAGCCAAGGAGGACAGGCCCCCGGGAGCTATGGCTACACCTTC. Translation: CASSQGGQAPGSYGYTF.

This clone came up once. The chain combines TRBV20-1 with TRBJ2-7, with D possibly TRBD2 on 6 matching bases. CDR1 and CDR2 (germline): DFQATT, SNEGSKA (reference sequence). CDR3 length: 11 amino acids. The ends were cut back, 7 bases at V and 1 base at J, with 8 bases in the middle. CDR3 in amino acids: CSVGGSYEQYF. CDR3 DNA sequence: TGCAGTGTCGGGGGATCCTACGAGCAGTACTTC.